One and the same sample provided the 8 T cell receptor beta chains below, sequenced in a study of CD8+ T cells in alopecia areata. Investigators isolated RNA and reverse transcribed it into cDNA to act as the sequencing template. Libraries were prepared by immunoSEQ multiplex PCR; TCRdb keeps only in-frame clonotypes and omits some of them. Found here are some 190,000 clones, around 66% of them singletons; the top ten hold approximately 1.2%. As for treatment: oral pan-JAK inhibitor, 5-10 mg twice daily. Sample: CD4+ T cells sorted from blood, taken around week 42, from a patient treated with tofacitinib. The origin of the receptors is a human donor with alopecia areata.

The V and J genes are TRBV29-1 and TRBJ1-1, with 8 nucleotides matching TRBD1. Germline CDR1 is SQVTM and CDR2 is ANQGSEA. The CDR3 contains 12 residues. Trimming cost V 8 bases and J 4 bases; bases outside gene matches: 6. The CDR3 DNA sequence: TGCAGCACCGGACAGGGAATCACTGAAGCTTTCTTT. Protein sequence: CSTGQGITEAFF.

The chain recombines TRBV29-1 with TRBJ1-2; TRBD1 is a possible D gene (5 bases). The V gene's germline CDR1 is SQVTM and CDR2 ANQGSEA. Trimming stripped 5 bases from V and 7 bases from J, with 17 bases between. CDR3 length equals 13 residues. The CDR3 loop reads CSVPSAGMGGYTF. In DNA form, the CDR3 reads TGCAGCGTTCCCTCTGCAGGGATGGGTGGCTACACCTTC.

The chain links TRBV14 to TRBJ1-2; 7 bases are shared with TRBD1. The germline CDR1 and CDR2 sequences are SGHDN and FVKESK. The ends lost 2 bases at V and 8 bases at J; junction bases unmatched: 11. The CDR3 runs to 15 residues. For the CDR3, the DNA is TGTGCCAGCAGCCAAAACCCCTCGACAGGGCAGGGCTACACCTTC. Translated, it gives CASSQNPSTGQGYTF.

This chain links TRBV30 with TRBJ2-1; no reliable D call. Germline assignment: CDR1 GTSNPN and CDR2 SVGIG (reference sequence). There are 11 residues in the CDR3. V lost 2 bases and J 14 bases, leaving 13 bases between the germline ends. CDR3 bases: TGTGCCTGGAGTTCAGGAGCATCCGAGTTCTTC. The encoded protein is CAWSSGASEFF. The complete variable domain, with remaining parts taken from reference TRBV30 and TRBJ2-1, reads SQTIHQWPATLVQPVGSPLSLECTVEGTSNPNLYWYRQAAGRGLQLLFYSVGIGQISSEVPQNLSASRPQDRQFILSSKKLLLSDSGFYLCAWSSGASEFFGPGTRLTVL.

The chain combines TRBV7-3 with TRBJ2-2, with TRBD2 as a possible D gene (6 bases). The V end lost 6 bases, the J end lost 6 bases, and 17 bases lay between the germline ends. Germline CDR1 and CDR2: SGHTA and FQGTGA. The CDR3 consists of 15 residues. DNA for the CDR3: TGTGCCAGCAGTCCCACGAGGGGAGGCTCCGGGGAGCTGTTTTTT. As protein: CASSPTRGGSGELFF.

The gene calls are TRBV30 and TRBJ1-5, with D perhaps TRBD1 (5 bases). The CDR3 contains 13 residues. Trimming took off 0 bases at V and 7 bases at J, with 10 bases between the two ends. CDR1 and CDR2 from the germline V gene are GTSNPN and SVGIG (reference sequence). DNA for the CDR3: TGTGCCTGGAGTGTCGGTCAGGGACAGCCCCAGCATTTT. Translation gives CAWSVGQGQPQHF.

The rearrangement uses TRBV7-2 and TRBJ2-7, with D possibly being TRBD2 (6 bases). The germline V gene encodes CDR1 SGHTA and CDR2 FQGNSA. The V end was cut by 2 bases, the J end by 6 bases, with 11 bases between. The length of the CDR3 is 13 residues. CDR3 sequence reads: CASSLWGGAEQYF. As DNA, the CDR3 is TGTGCCAGCAGCTTATGGGGCGGGGCCGAGCAGTACTTC.

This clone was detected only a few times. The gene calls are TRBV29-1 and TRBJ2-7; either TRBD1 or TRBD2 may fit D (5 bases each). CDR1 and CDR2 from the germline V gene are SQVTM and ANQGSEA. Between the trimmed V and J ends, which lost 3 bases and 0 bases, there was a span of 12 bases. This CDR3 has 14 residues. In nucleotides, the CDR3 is TGCAGCGTTGAGTTATGGGGGAACTCCTACGAGCAGTACTTC. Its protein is CSVELWGNSYEQYF.